The 9 T cell receptor beta chains below all came from one sample that was sequenced in a study of vaccination and CD4 T cells after COVID-19. Their antigens are not known. Indicated treatment: roughly ten-day PBMC culture with coronavirus spike peptide pools or control peptides (ViraFEST assay). With the Oncomine TCR Beta short-read assay, DNA from cultured CD4+ T cells was sequenced. TCRdb ran MiXCR on the PCR reads and lists one entry per CDR3 protein. The table lists some 4,600 distinct CDR3 sequences, 21% of them singletons, with less than 25% in the top ten. Sequences were obtained from CD4+ T cells from blood, cultured in vitro. Receptors were obtained from a human donor who had recovered from COVID-19.

The sample holds a few counts of this clonotype. This rearrangement joins TRBV12-3 or TRBV12-4 to TRBJ2-5; D could derive from TRBD1 or TRBD2 (5 bases each). Deletions cut 7 bases from V and 7 bases from J, with 22 bases between. The CDR3 is 15 amino acids. The CDR3 region is CASTGGTPTHGTQYF. CDR3 sequence (DNA): TGTGCCAGCACGGGTGGGACGCCGACCCACGGGACCCAGTACTTC.

By sample share, this clonotype is large (0.1 to 1%). This rearrangement joins TRBV6-5 to TRBJ1-1; no firm D call. Germline CDR1 is MNHEY and CDR2 is SVGAGI. The V end lost 2 bases, the J end lost 4 bases, and 5 bases lay between the germline ends. The CDR3 length is 12 residues. CDR3 loop: CASSYGSTEAFF. CDR3 in DNA: TGTGCCAGCAGTTACGGGAGCACTGAAGCTTTCTTT.

This clonotype came up a few times. This chain's CDR3 is CASSLGVGGFSYEQYF. CDR3 sequence (DNA): TGTGCCAGCAGCTTAGGGGTCGGGGGCTTTTCCTACGAGCAGTACTTC. The chain is built from TRBV11-2 and TRBJ2-7; D possibly uses TRBD1 or TRBD2 (6 bases each). The CDR3 totals 16 residues. In germline, CDR1 is SGHAT, CDR2 FQNNGV. V lost 1 base to trimming and J lost 1 base, with 14 bases between them.

This clonotype rates as medium-sized (0.01 to 0.1%). The gene calls are TRBV20-1 and TRBJ1-4, with D maybe TRBD1 (5 bases). V shed 1 base and J shed 8 bases, with 14 bases lying between them. Germline loops: CDR1 DFQATT, CDR2 SNEGSKA (reference sequence). The CDR3 is 14 residues long. The CDR3 sequence: CSARGVGGAEKLFF. DNA of the CDR3: TGCAGTGCTAGAGGGGTTGGGGGTGCAGAAAAACTGTTTTTT.

This chain joins TRBV12-3 or TRBV12-4 and TRBJ1-2, with D possibly matching TRBD1 (5 bases). The length of the CDR3 is 14 residues. The ends were cut back, 6 bases at V and 4 bases at J, with 15 bases in the middle. The DNA for the CDR3 is TGTGCCAGCAGACGTGAGTCCGGGGCCTATGGCTACACCTTC. Amino acid sequence: CASRRESGAYGYTF.

J is TRBJ2-7 and V is TRBV6-1; D is possibly TRBD1 (6 bases). The germline CDR1 and CDR2 sequences are MNHNS and SASEGT. Trimming left V 4 bases short and J 4 bases short, with 8 bases between. This CDR3 comprises 12 residues. The CDR3: CASSVGGYEQYF. For the CDR3, the DNA is TGTGCCAGCAGTGTAGGGGGTTACGAGCAGTACTTC.

This clonotype has more than one count but fewer than ten. The chain recombines TRBV7-6 with TRBJ1-4; perhaps TRBD1 as D (5 bases). Trimming stripped 0 bases from V and 0 bases from J, with 8 bases between. CDR3 length: 16 residues. The germline CDR1 and CDR2 sequences are SGHVS and FNYEAQ. The CDR3 loop reads CASSLAGVATNEKLFF. DNA of the CDR3: TGTGCCAGCAGCTTAGCGGGGGTCGCAACTAATGAAAAACTGTTTTTT. The whole variable domain, filled in from reference TRBV7-6 and TRBJ1-4, reads GAGVSQSPRYKVTKRGQDVALRCDPISGHVSLYWYRQALGQGPEFLTYFNYEAQQDKSGLPNDRFSAERPEGSISTLTIQRTEQRDSAMYRCASSLAGVATNEKLFFGSGTQLSVL.

By sample fraction, this clonotype is medium-sized (0.01 to 0.1%). The V and J genes are TRBV5-4 and TRBJ2-5; 7 bases match TRBD2. V was clipped by 4 bases and J by 2 bases; unmatched bases: 2. The CDR3 has 13 residues. Looked up from germline, CDR1 is SGHNT and CDR2 is YYREEE (reference sequence). The DNA of the CDR3 is TGTGCCAGCAGCCGGGGACTACAAGAGACCCAGTACTTC. This translates into CASSRGLQETQYF.

By its share, this clonotype is medium-sized. The rearrangement links TRBV7-9 to TRBJ1-1; possibly TRBD1 for D (6 bases). CDR1 and CDR2 (germline): SEHNR, FQNEAQ (reference sequence). With 5 bases removed from V and 5 bases from J, the gap between germline ends came to 12 bases. This CDR3 has 13 amino acids. The CDR3 protein is CASSLEGVTEAFF. As DNA, the CDR3 is TGTGCCAGCAGCCTCGAGGGGGTGACTGAAGCTTTCTTT.